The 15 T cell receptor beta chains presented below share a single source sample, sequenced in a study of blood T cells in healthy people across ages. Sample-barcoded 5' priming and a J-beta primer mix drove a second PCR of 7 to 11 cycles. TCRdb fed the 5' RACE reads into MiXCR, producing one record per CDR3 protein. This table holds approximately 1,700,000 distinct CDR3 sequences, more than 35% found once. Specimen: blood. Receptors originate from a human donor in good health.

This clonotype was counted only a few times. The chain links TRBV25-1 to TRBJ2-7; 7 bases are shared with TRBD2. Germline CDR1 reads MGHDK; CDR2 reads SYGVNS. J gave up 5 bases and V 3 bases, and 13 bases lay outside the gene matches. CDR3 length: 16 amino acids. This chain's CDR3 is CASSESIFGGLNEQYF. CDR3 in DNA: TGTGCCAGCAGTGAGTCAATCTTCGGGGGGTTGAACGAGCAGTACTTC.

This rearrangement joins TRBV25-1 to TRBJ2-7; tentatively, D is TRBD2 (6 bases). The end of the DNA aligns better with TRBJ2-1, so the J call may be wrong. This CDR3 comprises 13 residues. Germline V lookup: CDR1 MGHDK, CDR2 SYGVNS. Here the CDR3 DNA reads TGTGCCAGCAGTGAAGAGGCGGGAAATGAGCAGTTCTTC. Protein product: CASSEEAGNEQFF.

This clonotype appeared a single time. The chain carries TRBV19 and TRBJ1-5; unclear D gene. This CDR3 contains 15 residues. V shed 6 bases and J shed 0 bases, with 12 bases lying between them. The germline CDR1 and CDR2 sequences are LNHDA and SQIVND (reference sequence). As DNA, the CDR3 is TGTGCCAGTAGGGTAGTATACCGTAGCAATCAGCCCCAGCATTTT. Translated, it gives CASRVVYRSNQPQHF.

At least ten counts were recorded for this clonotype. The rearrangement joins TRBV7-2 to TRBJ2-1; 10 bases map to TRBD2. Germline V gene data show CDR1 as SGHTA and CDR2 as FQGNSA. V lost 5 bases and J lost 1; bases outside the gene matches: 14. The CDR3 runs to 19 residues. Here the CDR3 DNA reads TGTGCCAGCAGCCAAACCGGGACTAGCGACGAATTATCCTACAATGAGCAGTTCTTC. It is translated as CASSQTGTSDELSYNEQFF.

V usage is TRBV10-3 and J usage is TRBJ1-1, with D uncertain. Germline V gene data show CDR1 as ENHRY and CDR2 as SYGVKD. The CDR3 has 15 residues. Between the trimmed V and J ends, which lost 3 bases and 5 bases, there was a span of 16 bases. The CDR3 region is CAISDGPKGGTEAFF. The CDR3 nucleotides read TGTGCCATCAGTGATGGTCCCAAGGGAGGAACTGAAGCTTTCTTT.

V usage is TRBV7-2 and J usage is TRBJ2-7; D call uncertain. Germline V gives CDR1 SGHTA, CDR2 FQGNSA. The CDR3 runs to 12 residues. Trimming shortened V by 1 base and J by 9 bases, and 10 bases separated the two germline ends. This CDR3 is CASSLVVGAQYF. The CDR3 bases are TGTGCCAGCAGCTTAGTGGTTGGAGCGCAGTACTTC.

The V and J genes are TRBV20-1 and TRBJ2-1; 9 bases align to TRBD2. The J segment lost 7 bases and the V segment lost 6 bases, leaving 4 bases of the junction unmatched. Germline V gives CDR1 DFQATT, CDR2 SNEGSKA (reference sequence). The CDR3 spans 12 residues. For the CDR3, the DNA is TGCAGTGCCCTAGCGGGGAGGAATGAGCAGTTCTTC. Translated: CSALAGRNEQFF.

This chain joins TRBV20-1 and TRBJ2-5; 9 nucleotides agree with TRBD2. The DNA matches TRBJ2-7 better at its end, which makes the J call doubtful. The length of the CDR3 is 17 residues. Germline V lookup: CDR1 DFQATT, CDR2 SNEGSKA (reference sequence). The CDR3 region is CSARGPYLRGGAYEQYF. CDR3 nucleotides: TGCAGTGCTAGGGGCCCATATTTGCGGGGGGGCGCCTACGAGCAGTACTTC.

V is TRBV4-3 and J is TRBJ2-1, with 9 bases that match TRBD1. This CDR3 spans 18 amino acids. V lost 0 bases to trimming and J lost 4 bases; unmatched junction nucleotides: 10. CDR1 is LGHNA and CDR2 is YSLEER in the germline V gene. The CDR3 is CASSQDLQGALPYNEQFF. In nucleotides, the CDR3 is TGCGCCAGCAGCCAAGATTTACAGGGGGCCCTCCCTTACAATGAGCAGTTCTTC.

The CDR3 DNA reads as TGCGCCAGCAGCCAAGAAAAGACTCAGGGGGCAACTAATGAAAAACTGTTTTTT. Amino acids: CASSQEKTQGATNEKLFF. This chain uses TRBV4-3 with TRBJ1-4, with 7 positions matching TRBD1. The ends lost 0 bases at V and 0 bases at J; junction bases unmatched: 7. This CDR3 contains 18 residues. CDR1 is LGHNA and CDR2 is YSLEER in the germline V gene.

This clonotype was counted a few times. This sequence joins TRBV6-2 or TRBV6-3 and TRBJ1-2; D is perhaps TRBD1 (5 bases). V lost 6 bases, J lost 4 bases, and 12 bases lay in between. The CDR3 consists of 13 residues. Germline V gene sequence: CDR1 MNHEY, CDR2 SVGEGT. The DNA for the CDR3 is TGTGCCAGCAGCCGGGGACCAGTCTATGGCTACACCTTC. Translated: CASSRGPVYGYTF.

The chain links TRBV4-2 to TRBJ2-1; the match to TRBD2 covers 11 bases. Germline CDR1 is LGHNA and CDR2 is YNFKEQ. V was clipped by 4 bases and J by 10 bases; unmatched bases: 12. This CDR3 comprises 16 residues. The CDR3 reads CASSLERVAGGQEQFF. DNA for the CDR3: TGTGCCAGCAGCCTCGAAAGGGTAGCGGGGGGGCAGGAGCAGTTCTTC.

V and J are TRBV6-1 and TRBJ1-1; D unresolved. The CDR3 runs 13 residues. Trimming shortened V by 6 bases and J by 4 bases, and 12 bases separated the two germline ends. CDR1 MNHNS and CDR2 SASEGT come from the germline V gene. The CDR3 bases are TGTGCCAGCAGCCGGGAGGCAACCACTGAAGCTTTCTTT. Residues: CASSREATTEAFF.

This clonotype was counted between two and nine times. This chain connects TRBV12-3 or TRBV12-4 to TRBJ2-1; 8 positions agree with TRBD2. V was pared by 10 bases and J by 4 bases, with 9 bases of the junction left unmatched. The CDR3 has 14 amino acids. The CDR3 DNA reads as TGTGCCACCCAACCCGGGACTAGATACAATGAGCAGTTCTTC. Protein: CATQPGTRYNEQFF.

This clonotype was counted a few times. In DNA, the CDR3 is TGTGCCAGCAGCACACCTGGTGACATTCAGTACTTC. Its protein is CASSTPGDIQYF. The chain has TRBV11-3 and TRBJ2-4; D gene unclear. V lost 5 bases and J 8 bases, leaving 10 bases between the germline ends. CDR1 SGHNT and CDR2 YENEEA come from the germline V gene. This CDR3 is built from 12 residues. Variable domain in full (rest from reference TRBV11-3 and TRBJ2-4): EAGVVQSPRYKIIEKKQPVAFWCNPISGHNTLYWYLQNLGQGPELLIRYENEEAVDDSQLPKDRFSAERLKGVDSTLKIQPAELGDSAVYLCASSTPGDIQYFGAGTRLSVL.